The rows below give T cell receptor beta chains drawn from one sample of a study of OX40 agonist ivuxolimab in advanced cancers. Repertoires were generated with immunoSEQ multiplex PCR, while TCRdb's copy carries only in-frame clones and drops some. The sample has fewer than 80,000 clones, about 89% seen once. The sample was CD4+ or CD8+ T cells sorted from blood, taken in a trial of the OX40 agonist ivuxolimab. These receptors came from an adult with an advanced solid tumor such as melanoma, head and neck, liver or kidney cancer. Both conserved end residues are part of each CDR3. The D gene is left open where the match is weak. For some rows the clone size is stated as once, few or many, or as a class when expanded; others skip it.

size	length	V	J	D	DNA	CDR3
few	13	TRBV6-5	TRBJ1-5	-	TGTGCCAGCAGTTACGGGGTCAATCAGCCCCAGCATTTT	CASSYGVNQPQHF
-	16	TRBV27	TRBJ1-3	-	TGTGCCAGCAGGCGATCGGGACCAAGGACTGGAAACACCATATATTTT	CASRRSGPRTGNTIYF
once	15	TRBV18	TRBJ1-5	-	TGTGCCAGCTCACCCAGGACAGATTGGAATCAGCCCCAGCATTTT	CASSPRTDWNQPQHF
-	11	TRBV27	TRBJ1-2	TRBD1	TGTGCCAGCAGTTACAGGGGCGACTACACCTTC	CASSYRGDYTF
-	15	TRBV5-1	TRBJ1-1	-	TGCGCCAGCAGCTTGGCCGAGGGGGGGCCCCCTGAAGCTTTCTTT	CASSLAEGGPPEAFF
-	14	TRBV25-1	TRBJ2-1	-	TGTGCCAGCAGTGAAGACCCCGGGGACAATGAGCAGTTCTTC	CASSEDPGDNEQFF
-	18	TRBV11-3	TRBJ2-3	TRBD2	TGTGCCAGCAGCTTAGAAAGAATCGGGACTAGCGGGACATATACGCAGTATTTT	CASSLERIGTSGTYTQYF
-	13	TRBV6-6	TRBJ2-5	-	TGTGCCAGCCTCCGTGAGGTCGGAGAGACCCAGTACTTC	CASLREVGETQYF
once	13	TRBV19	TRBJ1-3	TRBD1	TGTGCCACCGAGGACAGGGCTGGAAACACCATATATTTT	CATEDRAGNTIYF
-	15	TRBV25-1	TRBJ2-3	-	TGTGCCAGCAGTGAATACGGGAGCCGCACAGATACGCAGTATTTT	CASSEYGSRTDTQYF
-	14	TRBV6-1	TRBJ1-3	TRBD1	TGTGCCAGCAAGGACAGGGCGGCTGGAAACACCATATATTTT	CASKDRAAGNTIYF
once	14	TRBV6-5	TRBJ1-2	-	TGTGCCAGCAGAGATAGCCAGGGCGGTTTAGGCTACACCTTC	CASRDSQGGLGYTF
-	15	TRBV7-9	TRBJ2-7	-	TGTGCCAGCAGCTTGGGTGGGAAGACCTCCTACGAGCAGTACTTC	CASSLGGKTSYEQYF
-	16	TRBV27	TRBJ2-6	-	TGTGCCAGCAGTTTCCTCAGGGTTCCTGGGGCCAACGTCCTGACTTTC	CASSFLRVPGANVLTF
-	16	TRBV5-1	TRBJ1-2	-	TGCGCCAGCAGCTTGGAAAGGGGGGCATCTAACTATGGCTACACCTTC	CASSLERGASNYGYTF
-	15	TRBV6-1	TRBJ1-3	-	TGTGCCAGCAGTGTCGGGGTTATCTCTGGAAACACCATATATTTT	CASSVGVISGNTIYF